These 14 T cell receptor beta chains came from one sample sequenced in a study of blood T cell repertoires in COVID-19. TCRdb's table, derived via immunoSEQ multiplex PCR, lists solely in-frame clones and lacks some. Found here are more than 150,000 clones, 80% to 90% of them singletons; the top ten hold about 8.2%. The sequencing sample was made of peripheral blood. These receptors came from a man aged 60-69 years with acute or convalescent COVID-19.

This chain uses TRBV7-9 with TRBJ1-2; 8 nucleotides align to TRBD1. The germline V gene encodes CDR1 SEHNR and CDR2 FQNEAQ (reference sequence). Trimming removed 6 bases from V and 8 bases from J; junction bases left unmatched: 8. This CDR3 spans 13 amino acids. CDR3 nucleotides: TGTGCCAGCAGTTCACAGGGGGTGGAAGGCTACACCTTC. Its translation: CASSSQGVEGYTF.

The CDR3 region has the DNA TGTGCCAGCAGCCCTCAAGGCGGAGAGGAGACCCAGTACTTC. The encoded protein is CASSPQGGEETQYF. J is TRBJ2-5 and V is TRBV28; no definite D call. The CDR3 length is 14 residues. Trimming took 6 bases from V and 5 from J, leaving 16 bases between them. From germline, CDR1 is MDHEN and CDR2 SYDVKM. Full variable domain (rest looked up from reference TRBV28 and TRBJ2-5): DVKVTQSSRYLVKRTGEKVFLECVQDMDHENMFWYRQDPGLGLRLIYFSYDVKMKEKGDIPEGYSVSREKKERFSLILESASTNQTSMYLCASSPQGGEETQYFGPGTRLLVL.

CDR3 sequence reads: CASSFFEGTEAFF. The DNA for the CDR3 is TGTGCCAGCAGTTTCTTTGAGGGAACTGAAGCTTTCTTT. J is TRBJ1-1 and V is TRBV27; no reliable D call. V gave up 3 bases and J gave up 5 bases, with 10 bases separating them. The germline V gene has CDR1 MNHEY and CDR2 SMNVEV (reference sequence). The CDR3 is 13 residues long.

This chain connects TRBV5-4 to TRBJ2-3; TRBD2 agrees at 8 bases. The CDR3 spans 15 residues. Looked up from germline, CDR1 is SGHNT and CDR2 is YYREEE (reference sequence). J gave up 2 bases and V 2 bases, and 4 bases lay outside the gene matches. The CDR3 sequence is CASSFAGGTTDTQYF. The CDR3 bases are TGTGCCAGCAGCTTTGCGGGAGGCACCACAGATACGCAGTATTTT. Supplemented by reference TRBV5-4 and TRBJ2-3, the full variable domain reads ETGVTQSPTHLIKTRGQQVTLRCSSQSGHNTVSWYQQALGQGPQFIFQYYREEENGRGNFPPRFSGLQFPNYSSELNVNALELDDSALYLCASSFAGGTTDTQYFGPGTRLTVL.

The chain has TRBV28 and TRBJ2-2; D is ambiguous. CDR1 is MDHEN and CDR2 is SYDVKM in the germline V gene. The CDR3 spans 12 residues. V gave up 2 bases and J gave up 6 bases, with 4 bases separating them. The CDR3 sequence is CASSLLAGELFF. DNA of the CDR3: TGTGCCAGCAGTTTACTAGCCGGGGAGCTGTTTTTT.

The rearrangement uses TRBV27 and TRBJ2-7, with 7 bases aligning to TRBD1. The CDR3 length is 15 residues. Germline CDR1 is MNHEY and CDR2 is SMNVEV (reference sequence). The ends lost 6 bases at V and 0 bases at J; junction bases unmatched: 8. The CDR3 nucleotides are TGTGCCAGCAGGACCCCGGGACAGAGCTCCTACGAGCAGTACTTC. Its translation is CASRTPGQSSYEQYF.

The V gene is TRBV6-5, the J gene TRBJ1-4; D might be TRBD1 (6 bases). V was cut by 0 bases and J by 8 bases, with 7 bases left in between. The CDR3 is 13 amino acids. The V gene's germline CDR1 is MNHEY and CDR2 SVGAGI. CDR3 sequence (DNA): TGTGCCAGCAGTTACTCTACAGGGGAAAAACTGTTTTTT. Protein product: CASSYSTGEKLFF.

The CDR3, as DNA: TGCGCCAGCAGTGGTTTAGCGGCCCAGGCTAGCACAGATACGCAGTATTTT. Protein sequence: CASSGLAAQASTDTQYF. The gene calls are TRBV10-2 and TRBJ2-3; TRBD2 might be the D (6 bases). The V end lost 4 bases, the J end lost 0 bases, and 17 bases lay between the germline ends. CDR1 is WSHSY, CDR2 SAAADI, per germline. This CDR3 comprises 17 residues.

The chain couples TRBV7-8 to TRBJ2-3; the D gene is possibly TRBD2 (5 bases). V was shortened by 4 bases and J by 0 bases, with 5 bases between the two germline ends. This CDR3 has 13 residues. Germline V gives CDR1 SGHVS, CDR2 FQNEAQ. The CDR3 here is CASSSGSTDTQYF. In DNA form, the CDR3 reads TGTGCCAGCAGCTCGGGGAGCACAGATACGCAGTATTTT.

The chain links TRBV5-1 to TRBJ1-4, with unresolved D. V shed 1 base and J shed 3 bases, with 13 bases lying between them. Germline loops: CDR1 SGHRS, CDR2 YFSETQ. The CDR3 is 16 amino acids. The CDR3 is CASSLRSGMANEKLFF. Here the CDR3 DNA reads TGCGCCAGCAGCTTGCGCTCGGGAATGGCTAATGAAAAACTGTTTTTT.

In regard to this clone: At one boundary the junction diverges from the germline segment, which might be a read error. V gene TRBV18 combines with J gene TRBJ1-4; TRBD1 aligns across 10 bases. CDR3 length: 14 amino acids. Germline values: CDR1 KGHSH, CDR2 LQKENI. The CDR3 region is CATSRDRGPEKLFF. The CDR3 nucleotides read TGTGCCACCTCACGGGACAGGGGTCCTGAAAAACTGTTTTTT.

The chain joins TRBV5-1 to TRBJ1-2; the D gene is possibly TRBD1 (6 bases). Trimming left V 1 base short and J 5 bases short, with 12 bases between. The CDR3 contains 14 residues. Germline values: CDR1 SGHRS, CDR2 YFSETQ. The CDR3 bases are TGCGCCAGCAGCTTGCAGGGGATCGGGTATGGCTACACCTTC. Protein product: CASSLQGIGYGYTF.

The chain couples TRBV11-1 to TRBJ2-7; TRBD2 matches at 10 bases. Germline V gene data show CDR1 as SGHAT and CDR2 as FQDESV (reference sequence). The CDR3 totals 14 residues. After removal of 8 bases from V and 4 bases from J, the junction contained 8 bases not matched to a gene. This chain's CDR3 is CASGPGTSEYEQYF. The CDR3 DNA is TGTGCCAGCGGACCCGGGACTAGCGAATACGAGCAGTACTTC.

The chain links TRBV25-1 to TRBJ1-1, with D uncertain. V was cut by 1 base and J by 5 bases, with 8 bases left in between. The CDR3 has 13 residues. The germline V gene has CDR1 MGHDK and CDR2 SYGVNS. The CDR3 DNA follows: TGTGCCAGCAGTGAATTCGAACTTACTGAAGCTTTCTTT. Its protein is CASSEFELTEAFF.